Each of the 20 T cell receptor beta chains below was sequenced from the same sample in a study of shared clonotypes between healthy human individuals. Sequenced by immunoSEQ multiplex PCR; TCRdb stores in-frame clones only, minus some. This sample has 400,000 to 500,000 clones, with less than 80% found just once. What was sequenced was PBMCs. All receptors come from a woman aged 40-49 years in good health. Some clones in this sample may be carry-over from other donors' samples.

The chain joins TRBV7-2 to TRBJ1-2; 10 bases align to TRBD1. Trimming at V came to 1 base and at J to 8 bases, leaving 7 bases not matched to a gene. The CDR3 sequence is 15 residues long. The germline V gene has CDR1 SGHTA and CDR2 FQGNSA. The CDR3 DNA sequence: TGTGCCAGCAGCTTAGGAAGACAGGGGGCGGGAGGCTACACCTTC. Protein sequence: CASSLGRQGAGGYTF.

A single count supports this clone. This chain connects TRBV4-1 to TRBJ2-7; 10 bases are shared with TRBD2. The germline V gene has CDR1 MGHRA and CDR2 YSYEKL. V lost 0 bases to trimming and J lost 6 bases; unmatched junction nucleotides: 11. This CDR3 region has 17 residues. The CDR3 nucleotides read TGCGCCAGCAGCCAAGACGGAGCAGCGGGAGGGTTCTTCGAGCAGTACTTC. Its translation: CASSQDGAAGGFFEQYF.

The V call is TRBV2, the J call TRBJ1-2; weak D call: TRBD1 (6 bases). Trimming took 7 bases from V and 5 from J, leaving 11 bases between them. Germline V CDR1 and CDR2: SNHLY, FYNNEI. The CDR3 covers 12 residues. The CDR3 DNA sequence: TGTGCCAGCACAGGGGCCCCATATGGCTACACCTTC. Translation: CASTGAPYGYTF. The entire variable domain, with the rest obtained from reference TRBV2 and TRBJ1-2, is as follows: EPEVTQTPSHQVTQMGQEVILRCVPISNHLYFYWYRQILGQKVEFLVSFYNNEISEKSEIFDDQFSVERPDGSNFTLKIRSTKLEDSAMYFCASTGAPYGYTFGSGTRLTVV.

The CDR3: CASCPQTGTVTDTQYF. DNA for the CDR3: TGCGCCAGCTGCCCTCAAACCGGGACAGTCACAGATACGCAGTATTTT. The chain couples TRBV5-1 to TRBJ2-3; 7 nucleotides line up with TRBD1. CDR1 is SGHRS and CDR2 is YFSETQ in the germline V gene. This CDR3 contains 16 residues. Losses at the gene ends were 7 bases for V and 2 bases for J; bases not matched to a gene: 13.

V gene TRBV9 combines with J gene TRBJ2-5; D remains ambiguous. Trimming stripped 1 base from V and 4 bases from J, with 8 bases between. The germline gives CDR1 SGDLS, CDR2 YYNGEE. This CDR3 has 13 amino acids. CDR3 in amino acids: CASSVRLGETQYF. DNA of the CDR3: TGTGCCAGCAGCGTAAGGCTAGGAGAGACCCAGTACTTC.

The chain employs TRBV7-8 and TRBJ2-7; 7 bases match TRBD2. The CDR3 extends over 14 amino acids. The ends lost 5 bases at V and 5 bases at J; junction bases unmatched: 9. Germline V lookup: CDR1 SGHVS, CDR2 FQNEAQ. The CDR3 DNA reads TGTGCCAGCAGCCTCATGACTAGCTTACACGAGCAGTACTTC. Translation gives CASSLMTSLHEQYF.

The chain recombines TRBV14 with TRBJ2-1; 9 bases are a match to TRBD2. Germline V CDR1 and CDR2: SGHDN, FVKESK. V lost 4 bases and J lost 3; bases outside the gene matches: 1. This CDR3 has 14 amino acids. CDR3 loop: CASSPTSGYNEQFF. For the CDR3, the DNA is TGTGCCAGCAGCCCGACTAGCGGCTACAATGAGCAGTTCTTC.

The chain carries TRBV5-1 and TRBJ2-3; no clear D gene. There are 14 residues in the CDR3. Germline CDR1 SGHRS, CDR2 YFSETQ. Trimming took 1 base from V and 3 from J, leaving 9 bases between them. The CDR3 DNA reads as TGCGCCAGCAGCTTGTCTTGGGCTACAGATACGCAGTATTTT. It translates to CASSLSWATDTQYF.

The rearrangement links TRBV11-2 to TRBJ1-1, with D possibly matching TRBD1 (5 bases). Trimming removed 4 bases from V and 7 bases from J, with 16 bases in between. CDR1 SGHAT and CDR2 FQNNGV come from the germline V gene. CDR3 length: 14 residues. Here the CDR3 DNA reads TGTGCCAGCAGCTGGGGGGTCTCAACAGGTGAAGCTTTCTTT. It is translated as CASSWGVSTGEAFF.

The J gene is TRBJ2-1, the V gene TRBV5-6, with a possible D match to TRBD1 (7 bases). Germline V gene sequence: CDR1 SGHDT, CDR2 YYEEEE. V lost 4 bases and J 5 bases, leaving 19 bases between the germline ends. The CDR3 covers 16 residues. The CDR3 here is CASSRRGRELNNEQFF. CDR3 coding DNA: TGTGCCAGCAGCCGGAGGGGGCGGGAACTTAACAATGAGCAGTTCTTC.

Here the CDR3 DNA reads TGCGCCAGCAGCCAAGTTGGGGGGATCTTTGGCGGTGAAGCTTTCTTT. It encodes CASSQVGGIFGGEAFF. The chain carries TRBV4-3 and TRBJ1-1; D may be TRBD1 (5 bases). This CDR3 has 16 residues. Trimming removed 1 base at V and 7 bases at J, with 19 bases between. Germline V gene lookup returns CDR1 LGHNA and CDR2 YSLEER.

The V gene is TRBV30, the J gene TRBJ1-3; tentatively, D is TRBD1 (6 bases). The CDR3 runs to 15 residues. Germline V gene lookup returns CDR1 GTSNPN and CDR2 SVGIG (reference sequence). Trimming pared 4 bases from V and 3 bases from J, leaving 16 bases between. CDR3 DNA: TGTGCCTGGAACCCCCGGGGGGCCGTTGGAAACACCATATATTTT. This translates into CAWNPRGAVGNTIYF. The full variable domain, with the rest looked up from reference TRBV30 and TRBJ1-3, is SQTIHQWPATLVQPVGSPLSLECTVEGTSNPNLYWYRQAAGRGLQLLFYSVGIGQISSEVPQNLSASRPQDRQFILSSKKLLLSDSGFYLCAWNPRGAVGNTIYFGEGSWLTVV.

This chain connects TRBV6-4 to TRBJ1-4; no clear D. V gave up 4 bases and J gave up 7 bases, with 10 bases separating them. The CDR3 is made up of 13 amino acids. Germline CDR1 MRHNA, CDR2 SNTAGT. CDR3 sequence: CASSGREGEKLFF. CDR3 bases: TGTGCCAGCAGTGGTCGAGAGGGTGAAAAACTGTTTTTT.

The chain links TRBV6-5 to TRBJ1-2; no firm D call. The CDR3 has 13 residues. Germline V gene data show CDR1 as MNHEY and CDR2 as SVGAGI. With 2 bases removed from V and 1 base from J, the gap between germline ends came to 5 bases. The CDR3 nucleotides are TGTGCCAGCAGTTACAGGTATAACTATGGCTACACCTTC. Its protein is CASSYRYNYGYTF.

The rearrangement links TRBV4-2 to TRBJ2-7; TRBD2 matches 7 bases. The CDR3 runs to 16 residues. After removal of 4 bases from V and 3 bases from J, the junction contained 12 bases not matched to a gene. Germline V gene lookup returns CDR1 LGHNA and CDR2 YNFKEQ. The CDR3 protein is CASSRRPAGPGYEQYF. As DNA, the CDR3 is TGTGCCAGCAGCCGCCGCCCAGCGGGGCCCGGCTACGAGCAGTACTTC.

The gene calls are TRBV11-3 and TRBJ2-1, with TRBD2 matching 7 bases. Germline V gives CDR1 SGHNT, CDR2 YENEEA. Trimming took 5 bases from V and 3 from J; bases not matched to a gene: 7. The CDR3 runs 15 residues. The CDR3 protein is CASSLSGAYYNEQFF. CDR3 nucleotides: TGTGCCAGCAGCCTGAGCGGGGCTTACTACAATGAGCAGTTCTTC. Looking up the rest from reference TRBV11-3 and TRBJ2-1 gives the full variable domain: EAGVVQSPRYKIIEKKQPVAFWCNPISGHNTLYWYLQNLGQGPELLIRYENEEAVDDSQLPKDRFSAERLKGVDSTLKIQPAELGDSAVYLCASSLSGAYYNEQFFGPGTRLTVL.

The chain recombines TRBV5-4 with TRBJ2-1, with 8 bases fitting TRBD2. The CDR3 has 15 amino acids. J lost 6 bases, V lost 0 bases, and 5 bases had no gene match. Germline assignment: CDR1 SGHNT and CDR2 YYREEE (reference sequence). The CDR3 DNA is TGTGCCAGCAGCTTGGGTGGGACTAGACCCAATGAGCAGTTCTTC. This codes for CASSLGGTRPNEQFF. Using reference TRBV5-4 and TRBJ2-1 for the parts outside the CDR3, the full variable domain is ETGVTQSPTHLIKTRGQQVTLRCSSQSGHNTVSWYQQALGQGPQFIFQYYREEENGRGNFPPRFSGLQFPNYSSELNVNALELDDSALYLCASSLGGTRPNEQFFGPGTRLTVL.

This chain joins TRBV6-6 and TRBJ2-4; 7 positions agree with TRBD2. V trimming: 5 bases; J trimming: 8 bases; junction bases outside the gene matches: 9. In germline, CDR1 is MNHNY, CDR2 SVGAGI (reference sequence). The CDR3 has 14 residues. CDR3 residues: CASSPLTRGDIQYF. CDR3 in DNA: TGTGCCAGCAGTCCACTAACCCGGGGGGACATTCAGTACTTC.

The V gene is TRBV5-1, the J gene TRBJ2-3; D remains ambiguous. V gave up 0 bases and J gave up 5 bases, with 7 bases separating them. The CDR3 spans 13 residues. Germline assignment: CDR1 SGHRS and CDR2 YFSETQ. The DNA of the CDR3 is TGCGCCAGCAGCTTGGTTGGGGTAGATACGCAGTATTTT. Translating it yields CASSLVGVDTQYF.

The V call is TRBV6-1, the J call TRBJ1-4; the D gene is possibly TRBD1 (6 bases). Germline lookup yields CDR1 MNHNS and CDR2 SASEGT. V gave up 1 base and J gave up 8 bases, with 14 bases separating them. The CDR3 has 15 amino acids. CDR3 in DNA: TGTGCCAGCAGTGAAGGGGGGACACCGACCGAAAAACTGTTTTTT. It encodes CASSEGGTPTEKLFF.